This T cell receptor beta chain was obtained from a study of breast tumors, draining lymph nodes, adjacent tissues. General study findings and limits: Tumors had less TCR diversity than lymph nodes, more than nontumor tissue. Tumor T cell lymph node origin was a supported hypothesis, not proven. Findings are consistent with lymph node origin and intratumoral expansion of most tumor T cells. Luminal-like breast cancer showed significantly higher tumor–nontumor repertoire similarity than basal-like.

Germline CDR1 SQVTM, CDR2 ANQGSEA. This CDR3 contains 11 residues. Trimming shortened V by 4 bases and J by 10 bases, and 8 bases separated the two germline ends. Comments on this clonotype: Antigen: not known.

TCRdb ran MiXCR on the multiplex PCR reads and lists one entry per CDR3 protein. The sample shows 60,000 to 70,000 distinct CDR3 sequences, around 60% of them seen only once. J is TRBJ1-6 and V is TRBV29-1; D is unclear. This sequence originates from a female donor with breast cancer. Some clones in this sample may be carry-over from other donors' samples. What was sequenced was breast tumor tissue. The CDR3: CSVGGGSPLHF. CDR3 in DNA: TGCAGCGTTGGGGGTGGCTCACCCCTCCACTTT. Together with reference TRBV29-1 and TRBJ1-6, the CDR3 gives the full variable domain: SAVISQKPSRDICQRGTSLTIQCQVDSQVTMMFWYRQQPGQSLTLIATANQGSEATYESGFVIDKFPISRPNLTFSTLTVSNMSPEDSSIYLCSVGGGSPLHFGNGTRLTVT.